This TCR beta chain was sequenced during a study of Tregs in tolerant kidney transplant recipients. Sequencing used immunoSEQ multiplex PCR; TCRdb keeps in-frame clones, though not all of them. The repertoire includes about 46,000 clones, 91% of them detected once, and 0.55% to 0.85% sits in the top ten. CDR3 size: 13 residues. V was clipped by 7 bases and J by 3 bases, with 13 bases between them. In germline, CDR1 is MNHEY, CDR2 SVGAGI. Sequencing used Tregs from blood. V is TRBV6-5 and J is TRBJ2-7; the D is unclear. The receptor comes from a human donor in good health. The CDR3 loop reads CASTPDLNYEQYF. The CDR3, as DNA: TGTGCCAGCACCCCAGACCTCAACTACGAGCAGTACTTC.